The 26 T cell receptor beta chains given below trace back to one sample, sequenced in a study of OX40 agonist ivuxolimab in advanced cancers. Generated by immunoSEQ multiplex PCR, the TCRdb table keeps only in-frame clones and is missing some. In the table there are some 42,000 clones, roughly 77% of which are singletons. This sample comprised CD4+ or CD8+ T cells sorted from blood, obtained in a trial of the OX40 agonist ivuxolimab. The receptors originated from an adult with an advanced solid tumor such as melanoma, head and neck, liver or kidney cancer.

Only one count was recorded for this clone. The gene calls are TRBV29-1 and TRBJ2-5; 7 nucleotides align to TRBD2. CDR1 SQVTM and CDR2 ANQGSEA come from the germline V gene. V shed 3 bases and J 0 bases; nucleotides not matched to a gene: 4. The CDR3 runs 14 residues. The CDR3 DNA reads as TGCAGCGTTGACAGCGGGACGTACCAAGAGACCCAGTACTTC. Amino acid sequence: CSVDSGTYQETQYF.

This clone appeared a few times. CDR3 region: CASSPSTGGDTEAFF. DNA for the CDR3: TGTGCCAGCAGCCCATCGACAGGGGGTGACACTGAAGCTTTCTTT. The chain joins TRBV7-8 to TRBJ1-1, with 9 bases fitting TRBD1. The V gene end was trimmed by 5 bases and the J gene end by 3 bases; junction bases not matched to a gene: 7. The CDR3 covers 15 residues. Germline V gene data show CDR1 as SGHVS and CDR2 as FQNEAQ.

The gene calls are TRBV27 and TRBJ1-1; the D gene is possibly TRBD1 (6 bases). The CDR3 is 17 amino acids. V was trimmed by 6 bases and J by 0 bases, leaving 20 bases between them. Germline assignment: CDR1 MNHEY and CDR2 SMNVEV (reference sequence). CDR3 amino acids: CASRFSSLTGLNTEAFF. CDR3 nucleotide sequence: TGTGCCAGCAGATTTTCTTCGTTGACAGGCCTGAACACTGAAGCTTTCTTT.

The chain carries TRBV20-1 and TRBJ2-1; D gene ambiguous. The CDR3 is 11 residues long. The ends were cut back, 2 bases at V and 12 bases at J, with 11 bases in the middle. Germline V CDR1 and CDR2: DFQATT, SNEGSKA (reference sequence). The CDR3 spells CSARQGLGQFF. In DNA form, the CDR3 reads TGCAGTGCTAGACAAGGGCTAGGGCAGTTCTTC.

V is TRBV19 and J is TRBJ1-1; D call uncertain. The CDR3 runs to 12 residues. Germline V gene lookup returns CDR1 LNHDA and CDR2 SQIVND (reference sequence). V dropped 8 bases and J dropped 4 bases, with 11 bases sitting between them. The CDR3 sequence is CASSEFSTEAFF. The CDR3 region has the DNA TGTGCCAGTTCCGAATTCAGCACTGAAGCTTTCTTT. The entire variable domain, with the rest obtained from reference TRBV19 and TRBJ1-1, is as follows: DGGITQSPKYLFRKEGQNVTLSCEQNLNHDAMYWYRQDPGQGLRLIYYSQIVNDFQKGDIAEGYSVSREKKESFPLTVTSAQKNPTAFYLCASSEFSTEAFFGQGTRLTVV.

The chain uses TRBV7-2 and TRBJ2-7; a possible D gene is TRBD2 (5 bases). CDR1 is SGHTA and CDR2 is FQGNSA in the germline V gene. Trimming left V 2 bases short and J 3 bases short, with 8 bases between. The CDR3 consists of 13 residues. CDR3 DNA: TGTGCCAGCAGCTTATATGGGAGCTACGAGCAGTACTTC. This encodes CASSLYGSYEQYF.

V is TRBV5-3 and J is TRBJ2-7; possible D gene TRBD1, 5 bases. TRBV5-3 is an open reading frame, and its role is uncertain. With 1 base removed from V and 2 bases from J, the gap between germline ends came to 13 bases. The CDR3 length is 15 residues. The CDR3 loop reads CARSLSLTATYEQYF. CDR3 coding DNA: TGTGCCAGAAGCTTGTCTCTGACAGCTACCTACGAGCAGTACTTC.

The chain joins TRBV2 to TRBJ2-5; D unresolved. This CDR3 has 14 amino acids. Trimming pared 5 bases from V and 1 base from J, leaving 11 bases between. CDR1 and CDR2 from the germline V gene are SNHLY and FYNNEI. The CDR3 nucleotides are TGTGCCAGCAGTAAATTGACTGTCCAAGAGACCCAGTACTTC. As protein: CASSKLTVQETQYF.

Comment on this clone: This sample includes further DNA sequences coding for the same CDR3. The chain combines TRBV12-5 with TRBJ1-1; tentative D call: TRBD1 (6 bases). V lost 4 bases to trimming and J lost 5 bases, with 11 bases between them. Germline CDR1 reads LGHNT; CDR2 reads FRNRAP. The CDR3 has 13 amino acids. Here the CDR3 DNA reads TGTGCTAGTGGTTCTCAAGGGGGAACTGAAGCTTTCTTT. The encoded protein is CASGSQGGTEAFF.

CDR3 amino acids: CASSPTFRQGSEAFF. The CDR3, as DNA: TGTGCCAGCTCCCCAACTTTTCGACAGGGCTCTGAAGCTTTCTTT. This chain connects TRBV18 to TRBJ1-1; 7 nucleotides align to TRBD1. Trimming at V came to 6 bases and at J to 6 bases, leaving 13 bases not matched to a gene. Germline V gene sequence: CDR1 KGHSH, CDR2 LQKENI. This CDR3 is built from 15 residues.

The rearrangement uses TRBV5-4 and TRBJ2-1; D is possibly TRBD2 (6 bases). In germline, CDR1 is SGHNT, CDR2 YYREEE (reference sequence). V was clipped by 5 bases and J by 0 bases, with 15 bases between them. The CDR3 loop spans 16 amino acids. CDR3 residues: CASRTGSRSSYNEQFF. The CDR3 DNA reads TGTGCCAGCAGAACCGGGAGTAGGAGCTCCTACAATGAGCAGTTCTTC.

J is TRBJ1-2 and V is TRBV29-1; D unclear. Germline values: CDR1 SQVTM, CDR2 ANQGSEA. The CDR3 is made up of 13 amino acids. Deletions cut 2 bases from V and 7 bases from J, with 14 bases between. The CDR3 protein is CSVEKSGLSGYTF. DNA of the CDR3: TGCAGCGTTGAAAAGTCCGGGCTGAGTGGCTACACCTTC.

The chain combines TRBV25-1 with TRBJ2-3; D remains ambiguous. Germline CDR1 is MGHDK and CDR2 is SYGVNS. Trimming shortened V by 3 bases and J by 3 bases, and 7 bases separated the two germline ends. The CDR3 has 13 amino acids. DNA of the CDR3: TGTGCCAGCAGTGATCCGGTGACAGATACGCAGTATTTT. Amino acid sequence: CASSDPVTDTQYF.

The chain combines TRBV5-1 with TRBJ2-5; D is tentatively TRBD1 or TRBD2 (5 bases each). V shed 5 bases and J shed 1 base, with 12 bases lying between them. Germline assignment: CDR1 SGHRS and CDR2 YFSETQ. The CDR3 loop spans 14 amino acids. The CDR3 loop reads CASSGGPTQETQYF. CDR3 nucleotide sequence: TGCGCCAGCAGTGGGGGACCGACCCAAGAGACCCAGTACTTC.

The chain carries TRBV19 and TRBJ2-1; D may be TRBD2 (6 bases). This CDR3 contains 13 residues. Germline assignment: CDR1 LNHDA and CDR2 SQIVND (reference sequence). Trimming cost V 4 bases and J 6 bases, with 10 bases left between them. The CDR3 coding sequence is TGTGCCAGTAGTACCAAGACTAGCAATGAGCAGTTCTTC. Protein: CASSTKTSNEQFF.

V is TRBV4-3 and J is TRBJ2-3, with D perhaps matching TRBD1 (5 bases). Germline assignment: CDR1 LGHNA and CDR2 YSLEER. The CDR3 consists of 16 residues. The V end lost 0 bases, the J end lost 2 bases, and 12 bases lay between the germline ends. The CDR3 nucleotides read TGCGCCAGCAGCCAAGAGTGGTTGGGGCCCACAGATACGCAGTATTTT. Translating it yields CASSQEWLGPTDTQYF.

This clone has only one observation. The chain recombines TRBV15 with TRBJ2-7; TRBD1 matches at 8 bases. Germline V gives CDR1 LNHNV, CDR2 YYDKDF (reference sequence). The length of the CDR3 is 14 residues. V was pared by 1 base and J by 5 bases, with 4 bases of the junction left unmatched. The CDR3 loop is CATSRADRGHEQYF. CDR3 coding DNA: TGTGCCACCAGCAGAGCCGACAGGGGCCACGAGCAGTACTTC.

This clone was counted a few times. The CDR3 DNA reads TGTGCCAGCAGCTCCATTAAGAGCAGGGGAAACACTGAAGCTTTCTTT. Translation: CASSSIKSRGNTEAFF. This chain connects TRBV5-6 to TRBJ1-1; the D gene is possibly TRBD1 (6 bases). Trimming cost V 3 bases and J 2 bases, with 17 bases left between them. The germline V gene encodes CDR1 SGHDT and CDR2 YYEEEE. The CDR3 contains 16 residues. Drawing the rest from reference TRBV5-6 and TRBJ1-1, the complete variable domain is DAGVTQSPTHLIKTRGQQVTLRCSPKSGHDTVSWYQQALGQGPQFIFQYYEEEERQRGNFPDRFSGHQFPNYSSELNVNALLLGDSALYLCASSSIKSRGNTEAFFGQGTRLTVV.

This clone was observed once. The chain carries TRBV5-1 and TRBJ2-4; perhaps TRBD1 as D (6 bases). The germline gives CDR1 SGHRS, CDR2 YFSETQ. Trimming removed 4 bases at V and 6 bases at J, with 14 bases between. The CDR3 totals 14 residues. Here the CDR3 reads CASSHPTQGNIQYF. The CDR3 nucleotides are TGCGCCAGCAGCCACCCTACACAGGGAAACATTCAGTACTTC.

V gene TRBV27 combines with J gene TRBJ2-2; D remains ambiguous. The V end was cut by 3 bases, the J end by 2 bases, with 7 bases between. This CDR3 region has 14 residues. Germline V CDR1 and CDR2: MNHEY, SMNVEV (reference sequence). The CDR3 DNA reads TGTGCCAGCAGTTTCAGGAGTAACACCGGGGAGCTGTTTTTT. Its protein is CASSFRSNTGELFF.

The chain combines TRBV5-1 with TRBJ1-2, with a tentative D call TRBD1 (6 bases). Germline-derived CDR1 and CDR2 are SGHRS and YFSETQ. Trimming shortened V by 4 bases and J by 8 bases, and 21 bases separated the two germline ends. The CDR3 is 15 residues long. CDR3 sequence reads: CASSPFPQGTRGYTF. The CDR3 DNA reads as TGCGCCAGCAGCCCCTTCCCCCAGGGGACGAGGGGCTACACCTTC.

V gene TRBV11-2 combines with J gene TRBJ1-1; no clear D. Deletions cut 1 base from V and 9 bases from J, with 12 bases between. There are 13 residues in the CDR3. Looked up from germline, CDR1 is SGHAT and CDR2 is FQNNGV. CDR3 loop: CASSLGVVAQAFF. The CDR3 DNA is TGTGCCAGCAGCTTAGGGGTCGTTGCCCAAGCTTTCTTT.

The chain is built from TRBV28 and TRBJ1-4; the D is unclear. Trimming took off 3 bases at V and 8 bases at J, with 13 bases between the two ends. Germline V gene lookup returns CDR1 MDHEN and CDR2 SYDVKM. The length of the CDR3 is 14 residues. The CDR3 is CASSFPGSLEKLFF. The DNA of the CDR3 is TGTGCCAGCAGTTTCCCCGGTTCATTGGAAAAACTGTTTTTT.

The genes are TRBV7-9 and TRBJ1-4; tentatively, D is TRBD1 (5 bases). Germline loops: CDR1 SEHNR, CDR2 FQNEAQ (reference sequence). Trimming cost V 6 bases and J 12 bases, with 17 bases left between them. This CDR3 has 13 amino acids. The CDR3 DNA reads TGTGCCAGCAGTTATAAGGGGAGACGAGAACTGTTTTTT. Translation: CASSYKGRRELFF.

The gene calls are TRBV30 and TRBJ2-3; 14 bases line up with TRBD2. CDR1 is GTSNPN, CDR2 SVGIG, per germline (reference sequence). The CDR3 length is 17 residues. Unmatched junction bases numbered 6, after V lost 2 bases and J lost 2 bases. The CDR3 DNA reads TGTGCCTGGAGTCCGGGACTAGCGGGAGAAGACACAGATACGCAGTATTTT. Protein product: CAWSPGLAGEDTDTQYF.

The V call is TRBV2, the J call TRBJ1-5, with 12 bases fitting TRBD1. Per germline, CDR1 SNHLY and CDR2 FYNNEI. V gave up 7 bases and J gave up 7 bases; unmatched junction bases: 5. The CDR3 is 14 amino acids. CDR3 in DNA: TGTGCCAGCAAAGCCGGGACAGGGGGCCAGCCCCAGCATTTT. It is translated as CASKAGTGGQPQHF.